This T cell receptor beta chain is from a study of regulatory T cells in long-lasting Graves disease. Libraries of TCR beta came from iRepertoire HTBI primers plus Arm-PCR of CDR3 regions. Each CDR3 protein is one row after TCRdb ran MiXCR on the multiplex PCR reads. The profile shows some 450,000 distinct CDR3 sequences, over 15% of them singletons. Time point indicated: newly diagnosed GD, antithyroid drugs for less than 3 months. RNA extracted from PBMCs served as the sequencing template. The trim removed 5 bases at V and 7 bases at J, leaving 6 bases unmatched. There are 14 residues in the CDR3. Germline V gene sequence: CDR1 LNHDA, CDR2 SQIVND (reference sequence). This same sample was also part of a study on T cells in Graves' hyperthyroidism and ophthalmopathy. That work states: The HTBI set primed first-round TCR CDR3 RT-PCR.

The specimen was peripheral blood mononuclear cells (PBMCs), collected at new diagnosis, from a patient treated with antithyroid drugs. The rearrangement joins TRBV19 to TRBJ2-7, with 12 bases that match TRBD1. The source is a woman aged 25 to 39 with Graves disease. This chain's CDR3 is CASSGRDRGLEQYF. The CDR3 DNA reads TGTGCCAGTAGTGGACGGGACAGGGGGCTTGAGCAGTACTTC.